This T cell receptor beta chain came from a study of blood T cell repertoires in COVID-19. Whole-study context: COVID-19 samples collected from the United States, Italy and Spain covered acute and convalescent phases. T cells, B-cell-depleted T cells, or PBMCs supplied cDNA or gDNA.

This CDR3 contains 15 residues. Germline CDR1 is MNHEY and CDR2 is SVGAGI. The V gene end was trimmed by 2 bases and the J gene end by 2 bases; junction bases not matched to a gene: 5. Source study methods: Cell counts per sample came from amplifying reference gene primers. This table comes from immunoSEQ multiplex PCR, and its TCRdb copy is limited to in-frame clones, with some not included. That table supplies the V and J calls and clone size; D and trimming were determined from the DNA. In the table there are 120,000 to 150,000 clones, around 87% of which are singletons. Sequencing was performed on peripheral blood. The sequence derives from a man aged 45-60 years who had recovered from COVID-19. The rearrangement uses TRBV6-5 and TRBJ1-1; 7 bases are shared with TRBD1. The CDR3 loop is CASSYVDRANTEAFF. DNA for the CDR3: TGTGCCAGCAGTTACGTCGACAGGGCAAACACTGAAGCTTTCTTT.